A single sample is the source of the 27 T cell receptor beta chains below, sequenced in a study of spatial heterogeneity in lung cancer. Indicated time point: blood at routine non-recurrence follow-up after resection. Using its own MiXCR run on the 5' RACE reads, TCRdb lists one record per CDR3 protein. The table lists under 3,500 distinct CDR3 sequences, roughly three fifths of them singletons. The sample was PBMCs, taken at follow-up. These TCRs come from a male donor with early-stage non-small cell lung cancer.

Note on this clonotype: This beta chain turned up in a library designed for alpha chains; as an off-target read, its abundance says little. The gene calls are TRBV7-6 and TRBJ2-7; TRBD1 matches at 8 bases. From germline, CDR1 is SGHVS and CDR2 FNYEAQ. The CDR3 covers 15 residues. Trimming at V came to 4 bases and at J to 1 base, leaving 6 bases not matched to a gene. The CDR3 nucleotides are TGTGCCAGCAGCTACCAGACAGGGGCATCCTACGAGCAGTACTTC. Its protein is CASSYQTGASYEQYF.

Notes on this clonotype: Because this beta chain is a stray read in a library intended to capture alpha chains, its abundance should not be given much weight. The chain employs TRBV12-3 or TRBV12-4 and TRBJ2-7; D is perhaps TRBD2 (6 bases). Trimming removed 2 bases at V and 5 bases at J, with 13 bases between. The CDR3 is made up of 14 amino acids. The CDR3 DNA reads TGTGCCAGCAGTTTATTCCAGACGGGGGACGAGCAGTACTTC. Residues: CASSLFQTGDEQYF.

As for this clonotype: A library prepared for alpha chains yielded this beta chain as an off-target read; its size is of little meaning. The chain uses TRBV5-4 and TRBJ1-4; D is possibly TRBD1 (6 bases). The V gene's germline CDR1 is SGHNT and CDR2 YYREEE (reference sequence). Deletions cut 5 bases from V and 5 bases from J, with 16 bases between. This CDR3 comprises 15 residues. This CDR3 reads CASSLDWTENEKLFF. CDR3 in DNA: TGTGCCAGCAGTCTCGACTGGACAGAAAATGAAAAACTGTTTTTT.

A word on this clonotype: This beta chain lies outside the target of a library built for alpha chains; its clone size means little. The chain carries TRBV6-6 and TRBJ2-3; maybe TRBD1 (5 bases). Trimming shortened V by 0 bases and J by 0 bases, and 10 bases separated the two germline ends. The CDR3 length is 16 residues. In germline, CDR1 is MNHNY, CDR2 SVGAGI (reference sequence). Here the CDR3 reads CASSYSIQGSTDTQYF. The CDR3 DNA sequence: TGTGCCAGCAGTTACTCGATCCAGGGTAGCACAGATACGCAGTATTTT.

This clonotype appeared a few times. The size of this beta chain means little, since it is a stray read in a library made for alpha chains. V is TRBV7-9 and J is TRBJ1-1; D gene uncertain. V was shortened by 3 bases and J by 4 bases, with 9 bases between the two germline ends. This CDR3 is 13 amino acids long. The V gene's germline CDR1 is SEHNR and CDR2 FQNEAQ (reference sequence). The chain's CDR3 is CASSFEVGTEAFF. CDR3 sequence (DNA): TGTGCCAGCAGCTTCGAAGTTGGCACTGAAGCTTTCTTT.

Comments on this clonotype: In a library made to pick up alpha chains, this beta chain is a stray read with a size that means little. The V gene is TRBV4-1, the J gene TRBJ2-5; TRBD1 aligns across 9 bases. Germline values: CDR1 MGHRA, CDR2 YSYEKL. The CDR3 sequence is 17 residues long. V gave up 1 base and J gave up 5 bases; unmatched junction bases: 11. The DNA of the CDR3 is TGCGCCAGCAGCCAAGCACACCGGGACAGGGTGTGGGAGACCCAGTACTTC. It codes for CASSQAHRDRVWETQYF.

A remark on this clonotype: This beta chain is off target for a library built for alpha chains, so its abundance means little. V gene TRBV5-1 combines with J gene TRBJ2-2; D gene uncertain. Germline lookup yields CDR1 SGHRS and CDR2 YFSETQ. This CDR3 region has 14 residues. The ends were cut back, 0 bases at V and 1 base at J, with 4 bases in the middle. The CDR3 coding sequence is TGCGCCAGCAGCTTGGACGGGAACACCGGGGAGCTGTTTTTT. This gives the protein CASSLDGNTGELFF.

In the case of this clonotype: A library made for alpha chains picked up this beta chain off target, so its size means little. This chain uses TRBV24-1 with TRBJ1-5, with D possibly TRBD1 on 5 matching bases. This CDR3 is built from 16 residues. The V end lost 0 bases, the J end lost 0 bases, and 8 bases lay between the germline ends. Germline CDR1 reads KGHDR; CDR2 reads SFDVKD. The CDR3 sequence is CATSDLLGHSNQPQHF. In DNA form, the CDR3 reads TGTGCCACCAGTGATTTGTTGGGGCATAGCAATCAGCCCCAGCATTTT.

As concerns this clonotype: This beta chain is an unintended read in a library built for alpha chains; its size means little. CDR3 DNA: TGCGCCAGCAGCTTAACCCGGGACAGAAATGGTGAGCAGTACTTC. Protein sequence: CASSLTRDRNGEQYF. The rearrangement uses TRBV5-1 and TRBJ2-7, with 7 bases fitting TRBD1. The germline V gene has CDR1 SGHRS and CDR2 YFSETQ. This CDR3 is built from 15 residues. The ends lost 2 bases at V and 7 bases at J; junction bases unmatched: 12.

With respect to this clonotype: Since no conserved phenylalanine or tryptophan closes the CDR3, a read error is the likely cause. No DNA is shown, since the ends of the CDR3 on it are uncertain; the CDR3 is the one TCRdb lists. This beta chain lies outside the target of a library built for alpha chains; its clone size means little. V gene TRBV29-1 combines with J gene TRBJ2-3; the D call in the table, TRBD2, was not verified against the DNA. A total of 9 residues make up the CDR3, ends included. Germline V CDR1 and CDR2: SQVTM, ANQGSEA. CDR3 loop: CSVIDSASS.

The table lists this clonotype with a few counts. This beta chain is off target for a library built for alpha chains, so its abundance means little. The CDR3 here is CASINRDSRSEQFF. The CDR3 region has the DNA TGTGCCAGCATTAACCGGGACAGTCGGAGTGAGCAGTTCTTC. This chain joins TRBV6-2 or TRBV6-3 and TRBJ2-1; TRBD1 matches 7 bases. The CDR3 contains 14 residues. Germline CDR1 is MNHEY and CDR2 is SVGEGT. Germline trimming cut 7 bases from V and 9 bases from J; bases unmatched to any gene: 12.

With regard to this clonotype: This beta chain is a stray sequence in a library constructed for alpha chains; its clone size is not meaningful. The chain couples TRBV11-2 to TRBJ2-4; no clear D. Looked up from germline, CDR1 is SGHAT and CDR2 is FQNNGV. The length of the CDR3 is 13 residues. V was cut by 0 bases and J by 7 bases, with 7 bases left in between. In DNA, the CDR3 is TGTGCCAGCAGCTTAGAGGCAGAGAACATTCAGTACTTC. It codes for CASSLEAENIQYF. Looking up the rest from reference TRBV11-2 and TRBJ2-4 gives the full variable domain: EAGVAQSPRYKIIEKRQSVAFWCNPISGHATLYWYQQILGQGPKLLIQFQNNGVVDDSQLPKDRFSAERLKGVDSTLKIQPAKLEDSAVYLCASSLEAENIQYFGAGTRLSVL.

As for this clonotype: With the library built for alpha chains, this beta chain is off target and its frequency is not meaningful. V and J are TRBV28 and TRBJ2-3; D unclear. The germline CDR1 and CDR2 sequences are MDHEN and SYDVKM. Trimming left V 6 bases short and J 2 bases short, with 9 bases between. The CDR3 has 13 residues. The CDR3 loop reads CASSYPLTDTQYF. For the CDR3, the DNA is TGTGCCAGCAGCTATCCCCTCACAGATACGCAGTATTTT.

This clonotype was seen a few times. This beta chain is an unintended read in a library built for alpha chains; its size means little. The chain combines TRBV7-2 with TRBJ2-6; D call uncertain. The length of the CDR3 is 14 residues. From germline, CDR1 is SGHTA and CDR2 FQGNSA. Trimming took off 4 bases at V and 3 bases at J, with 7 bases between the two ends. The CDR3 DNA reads TGTGCCAGCAGCTCCCAAGGTGGGGCCAACGTCCTGACTTTC. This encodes CASSSQGGANVLTF.

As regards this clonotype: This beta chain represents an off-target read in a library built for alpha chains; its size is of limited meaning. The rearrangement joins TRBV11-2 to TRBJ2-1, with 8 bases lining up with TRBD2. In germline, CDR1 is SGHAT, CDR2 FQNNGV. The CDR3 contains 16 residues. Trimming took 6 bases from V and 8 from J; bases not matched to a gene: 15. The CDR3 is CASSVIAGRLVDEQFF. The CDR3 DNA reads TGTGCCAGCAGTGTCATAGCGGGGCGGCTTGTGGATGAGCAGTTCTTC.

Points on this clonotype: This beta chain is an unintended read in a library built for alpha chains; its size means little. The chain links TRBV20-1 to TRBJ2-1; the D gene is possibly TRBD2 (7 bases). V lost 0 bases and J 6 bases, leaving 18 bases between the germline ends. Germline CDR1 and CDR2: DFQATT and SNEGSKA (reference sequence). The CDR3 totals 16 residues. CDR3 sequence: CSARDQGREYRNEQFF. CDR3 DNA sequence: TGCAGTGCTAGAGATCAGGGGCGGGAGTATCGCAATGAGCAGTTCTTC.

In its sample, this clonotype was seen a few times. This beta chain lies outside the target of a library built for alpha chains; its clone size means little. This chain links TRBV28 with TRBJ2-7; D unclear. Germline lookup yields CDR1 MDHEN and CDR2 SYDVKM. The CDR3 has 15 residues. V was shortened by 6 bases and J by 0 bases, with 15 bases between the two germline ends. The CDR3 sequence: CASSDVGYDSYEQYF. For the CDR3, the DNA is TGTGCCAGCAGCGACGTGGGTTACGACTCCTACGAGCAGTACTTC.

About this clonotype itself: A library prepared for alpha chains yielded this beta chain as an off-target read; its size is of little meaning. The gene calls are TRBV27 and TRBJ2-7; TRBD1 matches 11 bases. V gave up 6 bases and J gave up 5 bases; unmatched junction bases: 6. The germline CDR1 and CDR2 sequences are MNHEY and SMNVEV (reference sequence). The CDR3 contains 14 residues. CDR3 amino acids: CASSRGQGDDEQYF. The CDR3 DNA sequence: TGTGCCAGCAGCCGGGGACAGGGGGACGACGAGCAGTACTTC.

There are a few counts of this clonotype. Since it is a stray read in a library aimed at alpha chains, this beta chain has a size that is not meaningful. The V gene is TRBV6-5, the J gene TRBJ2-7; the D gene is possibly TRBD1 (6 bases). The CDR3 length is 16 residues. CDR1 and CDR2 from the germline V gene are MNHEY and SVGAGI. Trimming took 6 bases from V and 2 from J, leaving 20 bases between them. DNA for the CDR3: TGTGCCAGCAGCCGATATCCGGACAGCGTCCCCTACGAGCAGTACTTC. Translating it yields CASSRYPDSVPYEQYF.

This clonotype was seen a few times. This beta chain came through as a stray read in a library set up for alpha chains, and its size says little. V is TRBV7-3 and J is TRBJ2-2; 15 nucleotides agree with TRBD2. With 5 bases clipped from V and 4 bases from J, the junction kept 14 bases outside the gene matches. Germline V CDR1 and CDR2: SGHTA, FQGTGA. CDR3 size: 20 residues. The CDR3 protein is CASSPQPIGLAGGPTGELFF. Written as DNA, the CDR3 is TGTGCCAGCAGCCCCCAACCCATAGGACTAGCGGGGGGGCCCACCGGGGAGCTGTTTTTT.

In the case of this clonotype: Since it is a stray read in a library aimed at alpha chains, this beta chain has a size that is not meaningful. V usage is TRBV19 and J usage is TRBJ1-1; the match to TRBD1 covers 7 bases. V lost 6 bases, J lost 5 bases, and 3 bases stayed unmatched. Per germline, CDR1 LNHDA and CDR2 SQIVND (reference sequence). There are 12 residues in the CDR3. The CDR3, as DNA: TGTGCCAGTAGACTGACAGGGACTGAAGCTTTCTTT. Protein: CASRLTGTEAFF.

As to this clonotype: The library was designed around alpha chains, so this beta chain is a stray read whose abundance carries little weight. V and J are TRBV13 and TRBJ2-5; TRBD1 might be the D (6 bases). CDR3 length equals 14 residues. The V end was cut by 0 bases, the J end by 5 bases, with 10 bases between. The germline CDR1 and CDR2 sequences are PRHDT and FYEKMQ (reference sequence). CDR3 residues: CASSLGQGLETQYF. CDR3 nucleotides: TGTGCCAGCAGCTTAGGACAGGGTTTGGAGACCCAGTACTTC.

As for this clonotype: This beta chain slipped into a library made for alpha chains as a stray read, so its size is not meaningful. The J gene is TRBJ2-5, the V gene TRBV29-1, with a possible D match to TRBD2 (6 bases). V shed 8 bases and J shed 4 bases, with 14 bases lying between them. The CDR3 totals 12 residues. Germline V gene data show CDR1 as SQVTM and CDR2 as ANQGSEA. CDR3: CSTTGERETQYF. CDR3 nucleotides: TGCAGCACCACGGGGGAGAGAGAGACCCAGTACTTC.

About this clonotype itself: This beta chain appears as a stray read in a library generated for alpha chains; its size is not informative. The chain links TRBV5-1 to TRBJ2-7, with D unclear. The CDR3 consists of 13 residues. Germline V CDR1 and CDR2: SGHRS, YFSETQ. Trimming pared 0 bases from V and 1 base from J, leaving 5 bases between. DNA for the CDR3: TGCGCCAGCAGCTTGGGGGCATCCTACGAGCAGTACTTC. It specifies CASSLGASYEQYF.

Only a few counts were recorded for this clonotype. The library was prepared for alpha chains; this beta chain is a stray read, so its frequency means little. CDR3 protein: CASSPYQRGTDTQYF. The CDR3, as DNA: TGTGCCAGCAGCCCCTACCAGCGGGGCACAGATACGCAGTATTTT. V usage is TRBV7-3 and J usage is TRBJ2-3; maybe TRBD2 (6 bases). This CDR3 contains 15 residues. CDR1 is SGHTA and CDR2 is FQGTGA in the germline V gene. Trimming took 5 bases from V and 1 from J, leaving 13 bases between them.

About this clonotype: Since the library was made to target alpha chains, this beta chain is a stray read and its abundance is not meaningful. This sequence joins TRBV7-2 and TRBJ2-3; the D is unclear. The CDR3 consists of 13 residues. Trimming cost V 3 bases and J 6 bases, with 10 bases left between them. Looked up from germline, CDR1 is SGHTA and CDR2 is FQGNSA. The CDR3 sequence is CASSLDVGDTQYF. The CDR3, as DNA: TGTGCCAGCAGCTTGGACGTCGGGGATACGCAGTATTTT.

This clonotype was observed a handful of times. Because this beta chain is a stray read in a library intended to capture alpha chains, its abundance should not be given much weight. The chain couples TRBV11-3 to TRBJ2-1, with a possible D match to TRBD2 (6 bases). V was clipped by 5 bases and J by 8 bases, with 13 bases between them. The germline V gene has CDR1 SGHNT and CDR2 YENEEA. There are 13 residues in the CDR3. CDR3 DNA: TGTGCCAGCAGCGAAGAGAGGGAGGATGAGCAGTTCTTC. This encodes CASSEEREDEQFF.